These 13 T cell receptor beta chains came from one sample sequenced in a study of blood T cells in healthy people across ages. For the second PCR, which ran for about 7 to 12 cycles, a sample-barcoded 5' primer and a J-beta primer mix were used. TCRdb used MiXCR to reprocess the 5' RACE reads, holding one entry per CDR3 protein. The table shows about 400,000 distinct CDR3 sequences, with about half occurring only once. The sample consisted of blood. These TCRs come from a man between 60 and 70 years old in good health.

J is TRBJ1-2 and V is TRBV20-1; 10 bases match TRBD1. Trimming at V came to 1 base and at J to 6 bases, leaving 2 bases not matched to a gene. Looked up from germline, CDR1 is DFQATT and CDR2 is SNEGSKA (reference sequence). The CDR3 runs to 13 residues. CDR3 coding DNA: TGCAGTGCTAGAGTAGGGACAGGGGATGGCTACACCTTC. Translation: CSARVGTGDGYTF.

This chain's CDR3 is CASSYRGGAGNQPQHF. In nucleotides, the CDR3 is TGTGCCAGCAGCTACCGGGGGGGCGCAGGCAATCAGCCCCAGCATTTT. The V gene is TRBV7-2, the J gene TRBJ1-5; D is possibly TRBD1 (6 bases). V was clipped by 4 bases and J by 2 bases, with 15 bases between them. CDR3 length equals 16 residues. Germline V gene data show CDR1 as SGHTA and CDR2 as FQGNSA.

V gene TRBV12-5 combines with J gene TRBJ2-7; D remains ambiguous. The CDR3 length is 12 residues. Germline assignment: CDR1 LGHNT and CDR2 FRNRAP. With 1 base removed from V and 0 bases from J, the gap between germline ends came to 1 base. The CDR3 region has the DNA TGTGCTAGTGGTTTGGACTCCTACGAGCAGTACTTC. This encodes CASGLDSYEQYF.

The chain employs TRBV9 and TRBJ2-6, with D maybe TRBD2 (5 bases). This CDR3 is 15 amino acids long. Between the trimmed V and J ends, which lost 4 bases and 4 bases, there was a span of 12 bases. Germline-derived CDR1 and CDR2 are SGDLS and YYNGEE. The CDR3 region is CASSPGRGGANVLTF. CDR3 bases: TGTGCCAGCAGCCCTGGGAGAGGGGGGGCCAACGTCCTGACTTTC.

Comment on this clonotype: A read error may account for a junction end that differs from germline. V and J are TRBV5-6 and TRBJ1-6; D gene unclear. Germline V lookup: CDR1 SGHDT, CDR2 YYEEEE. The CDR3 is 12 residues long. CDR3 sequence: CASSVYNSPPHF. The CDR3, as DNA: TGTGCCAGCAGCGTGTATAATTCACCCCCCCACTTT.

CDR3 sequence (DNA): TGCGCCAGCAGCTTGATGGGACAGGGTCAGTTCTTC. Translation: CASSLMGQGQFF. This chain uses TRBV5-1 with TRBJ2-1; 9 bases map to TRBD1. Germline V gene lookup returns CDR1 SGHRS and CDR2 YFSETQ. CDR3 size: 12 residues. J lost 13 bases, V lost 1 base, and 3 bases had no gene match.

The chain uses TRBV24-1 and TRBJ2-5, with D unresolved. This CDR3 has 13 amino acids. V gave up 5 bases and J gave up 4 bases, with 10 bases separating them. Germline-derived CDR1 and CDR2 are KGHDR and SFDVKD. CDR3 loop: CATSAPGLETQYF. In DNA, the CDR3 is TGTGCCACCAGTGCCCCGGGCCTAGAGACCCAGTACTTC.

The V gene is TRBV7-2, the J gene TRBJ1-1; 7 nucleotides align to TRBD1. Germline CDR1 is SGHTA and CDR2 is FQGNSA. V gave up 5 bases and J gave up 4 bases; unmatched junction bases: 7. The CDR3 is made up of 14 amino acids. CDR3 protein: CASSEYRGGTEAFF. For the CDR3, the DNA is TGTGCCAGCAGCGAGTACAGGGGAGGCACTGAAGCTTTCTTT.

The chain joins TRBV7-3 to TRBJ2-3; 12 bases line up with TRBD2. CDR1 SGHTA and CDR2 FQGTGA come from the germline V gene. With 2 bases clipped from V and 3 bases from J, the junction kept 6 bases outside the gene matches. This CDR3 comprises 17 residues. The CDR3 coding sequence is TGTGCCAGCAGCTTAGTTAGGCTAGCGGGAGGGACAGATACGCAGTATTTT. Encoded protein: CASSLVRLAGGTDTQYF.

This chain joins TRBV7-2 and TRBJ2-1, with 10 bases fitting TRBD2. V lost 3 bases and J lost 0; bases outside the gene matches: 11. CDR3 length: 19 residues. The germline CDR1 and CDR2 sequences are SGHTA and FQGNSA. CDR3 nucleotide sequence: TGTGCCAGCAGCTTGAGACTAGCGGGTAGGTTTAGCTCCTACAATGAGCAGTTCTTC. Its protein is CASSLRLAGRFSSYNEQFF.

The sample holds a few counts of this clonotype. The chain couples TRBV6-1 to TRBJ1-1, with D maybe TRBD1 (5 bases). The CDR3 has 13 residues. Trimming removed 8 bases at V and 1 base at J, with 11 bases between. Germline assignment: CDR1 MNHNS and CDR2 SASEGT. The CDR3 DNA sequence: TGTGCCAGCCGCCCGGGGGGGAACACTGAAGCTTTCTTT. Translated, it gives CASRPGGNTEAFF.

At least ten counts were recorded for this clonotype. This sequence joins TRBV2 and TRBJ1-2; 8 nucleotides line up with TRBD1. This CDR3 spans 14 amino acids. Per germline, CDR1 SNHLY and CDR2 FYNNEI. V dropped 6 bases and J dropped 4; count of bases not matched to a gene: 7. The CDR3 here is CASSDRGPGYGYTF. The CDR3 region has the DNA TGTGCCAGCAGCGACAGGGGACCAGGCTATGGCTACACCTTC.

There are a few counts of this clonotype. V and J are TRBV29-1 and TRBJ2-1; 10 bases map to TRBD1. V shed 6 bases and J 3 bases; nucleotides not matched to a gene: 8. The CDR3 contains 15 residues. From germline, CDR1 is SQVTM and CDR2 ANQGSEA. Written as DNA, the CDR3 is TGCAGCGTCGCCGCCGGGACAGGGGACTACAATGAGCAGTTCTTC. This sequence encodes CSVAAGTGDYNEQFF.